The present T cell receptor beta chain was sequenced within a study of cytomegalovirus exposure and HLA in healthy donors. As for the study in general: A data release that came early held roughly 80 million unique TCRs from HLA-typed donors. Study findings and constraints: Rarity held for most TCR sequences, but there were some public TCRs that occurred in many donors. Association of a missense DCLRE1C variant with TCR beta V- and J-gene trimming was reported in a later analysis.

Healthy bone marrow donors made up the donors. As regards this clone: Its target is not known.

The CDR3 runs to 17 residues. Trimming shortened V by 1 base and J by 3 bases, and 16 bases separated the two germline ends. Germline values: CDR1 SGHNT, CDR2 YENEEA. Amplification used 60 Vbeta primers and 13 Jbeta primers. Clones were read by immunoSEQ multiplex PCR, and TCRdb kept only the in-frame ones, dropping some. The sample includes around 180,000 clones, approximately 84% of them seen just once. The chain couples TRBV11-3 to TRBJ1-5; a possible D gene is TRBD1 (6 bases). What was sequenced was PBMCs. This TCR was sampled from a girl under three years old in good health and CMV-seronegative. The CDR3 region is CASSLGRRQGLNQPQHF. CDR3 DNA sequence: TGTGCCAGCAGCTTAGGACGGCGGCAGGGGCTCAATCAGCCCCAGCATTTT.